This entry features one T cell receptor (beta chain) sequence. Its specificity is not known. PCR amplification relied on 60 Vbeta primers (plus 13 Jbeta primers). Generated by immunoSEQ multiplex PCR, the TCRdb table keeps only in-frame clones and is missing some. Of around 70,000 clones listed, roughly 89% were seen once; the top ten hold approximately 1.9%. CDR1 and CDR2 (germline): SGHRS, YFSETQ. The trim removed 7 bases at V and 2 bases at J, leaving 10 bases unmatched. CDR3 length equals 15 residues. This sample was taken from a study of cytomegalovirus exposure and HLA in healthy donors. Study results and limitations: Cytomegalovirus association was assigned to about 150 TCR beta chains. When the data were analyzed later, several of the most significant clusters appeared to be linked to common viral pathogens. Prior analysis indicated that the majority of TCR beta V segments exhibited productivity approximately 87% or approximately 30% of the time.

Whereas donors were nominally healthy upon sampling, unrecorded immune exposures were probable. The sequence came from a young woman in good health and CMV-seronegative. The chain employs TRBV5-1 and TRBJ1-1; 8 bases agree with TRBD1. The sequenced sample was PBMCs. CDR3 in amino acids: CASPTGATYNTEAFF. CDR3 in DNA: TGCGCCAGCCCGACAGGGGCTACCTACAACACTGAAGCTTTCTTT.